This TCR beta chain was found in a study of naive and memory T cell subsets. The CDR3 is 15 residues long. Germline V CDR1 and CDR2: DFQATT, SNEGSKA (reference sequence). With V trimmed by 5 bases and J by 1 base, 7 bases remained unmatched. Four subsets defined by CD45RA and CD27 were sorted after CD3, CD4, CD8 and live/dead staining. Two oligonucleotides, mixed equimolar, formed the beta constant-region primer covering TRBC1 and TRBC2. The ligated cDNA underwent four PCR rounds using SP2 and nested alpha and beta constant-region primers. A 12-nucleotide UMI and the SP2 primer were added to the cDNA 3' end by oligonucleotide ligation. TCRdb processed the UMI-ligation and nested PCR reads anew with MiXCR; each CDR3 protein has one entry. This table has around 83,000 distinct CDR3 sequences, over 9% appearing once. Findings of the study overall: Naive repertoires, especially CD8, held a few larger clonotypes, possibly memory cells re-expressing CD45RA. Over 95% of naive TCR sequences appeared only once after error correction, unlike memory subsets. From naive to CM, EM and EMRA, diversity decreased and Gini increased.

As regards this clonotype: Antigen unknown.

The V gene is TRBV20-1, the J gene TRBJ2-4; 8 bases map to TRBD2. The receptor was isolated from a human donor in good health. Sample: naive CD4+ T cells from blood. The CDR3 DNA sequence: TGCAGTGCTTCGGGGGGGGGAGAGGCCAAAAACATTCAGTACTTC. Encoded protein: CSASGGGEAKNIQYF.